This T cell receptor beta chain was profiled in a study of cytomegalovirus exposure and HLA in healthy donors. Whole-study context: Unique TCRs from HLA-typed donors, 75 million to 100 million of them, were held in an early data release.

Use of 60 Vbeta and 13 Jbeta primers characterized the PCR. Authors' processing steps: In a later analysis, 80 million to 100 million unique TCR beta chains included roughly 11 million shared by two or more donors. Libraries were prepared by immunoSEQ multiplex PCR; TCRdb keeps only in-frame clonotypes and omits some of them. The V and J calls and clone size are taken from that table; D and trimming were inferred from the DNA. The sample has about 110,000 clones, 77% seen once; the top ten hold approximately 4.5%. All donors participated as healthy donors of bone marrow. Germline V gene lookup returns CDR1 SGHRS and CDR2 YFSETQ. J was trimmed by 7 bases and V by 2 bases; bases with no gene match: 4. This CDR3 is built from 14 residues.

The receptor was derived from a male donor in good health and CMV-seronegative. The sample was PBMCs. V and J are TRBV5-1 and TRBJ2-1; 9 positions match TRBD1. CDR3 residues: CASSLQGAQNEQFF. The CDR3 bases are TGCGCCAGCAGCTTACAGGGGGCGCAGAATGAGCAGTTCTTC.